The 30 T cell receptor beta chains in this list originate from one sample, sequenced in a study of human T cells and chemical hapten exposure. MiXCR, run by TCRdb on the RACE reads, gives a single entry per CDR3 protein. The top ten hold about 5% of the sample, which has just over 350,000 distinct CDR3 sequences, nearly 6.5% seen once. Time point denoted: patch test 2, 6 weeks after DPC sensitization. Treatment reported: therapeutic diphenylcyclopropenone sensitization with weekly scalp DPC. Material: whole blood, obtained in connection with sensitization to the hapten diphenylcyclopropenone (DPC). The receptors come from a woman between 18 and 30 years old with alopecia areata. Some clones in this sample may be carry-over from other donors' samples.

This clonotype was detected ten times or more. The chain couples TRBV7-3 to TRBJ2-4, with no clear D. Trimming pared 0 bases from V and 4 bases from J, leaving 10 bases between. Germline CDR1 is SGHTA and CDR2 is FQGTGA. CDR3 length: 15 amino acids. CDR3 nucleotide sequence: TGTGCCAGCAGCTTAACGGTGGACGGGAAAAACATTCAGTACTTC. Protein sequence: CASSLTVDGKNIQYF.

A few counts support this clonotype. The V and J genes are TRBV20-1 and TRBJ2-1; no definite D call. Germline V gene data show CDR1 as DFQATT and CDR2 as SNEGSKA (reference sequence). The CDR3 is made up of 12 amino acids. V lost 3 bases and J 7 bases, leaving 10 bases between the germline ends. The CDR3 loop reads CSASLLGNEQFF. CDR3 bases: TGCAGTGCTAGTTTATTGGGGAATGAGCAGTTCTTC.

Ten or more counts support this clonotype. This chain links TRBV25-1 with TRBJ1-1; no definite D call. In germline, CDR1 is MGHDK, CDR2 SYGVNS. V was cut by 1 base and J by 4 bases, with 7 bases left in between. CDR3 length: 13 residues. For the CDR3, the DNA is TGTGCCAGCAGTGAATCGGAAGGCACTGAAGCTTTCTTT. It codes for CASSESEGTEAFF.

This clonotype was recorded a few times. The chain uses TRBV4-3 and TRBJ2-3, with D uncertain. The CDR3 runs to 15 residues. CDR1 and CDR2 from the germline V gene are LGHNA and YSLEER. Trimming shortened V by 0 bases and J by 6 bases, and 13 bases separated the two germline ends. This chain's CDR3 is CASSQDERVGDTQYF. CDR3 coding DNA: TGCGCCAGCAGCCAAGATGAAAGGGTTGGCGATACGCAGTATTTT.

Only a few counts were recorded for this clonotype. The chain recombines TRBV5-4 with TRBJ2-7, with D perhaps TRBD1 (6 bases). The CDR3 spans 14 residues. V lost 1 base to trimming and J lost 2 bases, with 10 bases between them. Germline loops: CDR1 SGHNT, CDR2 YYREEE (reference sequence). CDR3 residues: CASSLWDKTYEQYF. In nucleotides, the CDR3 is TGTGCCAGCAGCTTGTGGGACAAAACCTACGAGCAGTACTTC. Supplemented by reference TRBV5-4 and TRBJ2-7, the full variable domain reads ETGVTQSPTHLIKTRGQQVTLRCSSQSGHNTVSWYQQALGQGPQFIFQYYREEENGRGNFPPRFSGLQFPNYSSELNVNALELDDSALYLCASSLWDKTYEQYFGPGTRLTVT.

This clonotype was counted only a few times. The rearrangement links TRBV3-1 to TRBJ2-4, with D perhaps TRBD2 (6 bases). Trimming took 5 bases from V and 0 from J, leaving 14 bases between them. CDR3 length equals 16 residues. Germline V lookup: CDR1 LGHDT, CDR2 YNNKEL (reference sequence). The CDR3 bases are TGTGCCAGCAGCGCCCGACTAGGTCTAGCCAAAAACATTCAGTACTTC. Translated, it gives CASSARLGLAKNIQYF.

This clonotype was observed a handful of times. V usage is TRBV12-3 or TRBV12-4 and J usage is TRBJ1-3; D is undetermined. The CDR3 sequence is 16 residues long. With 1 base removed from V and 1 base from J, the gap between germline ends came to 11 bases. CDR3 DNA: TGTGCCAGCAGTTTAGACGTGGCCCTGTCTGGAAACACCATATATTTT. Residues: CASSLDVALSGNTIYF.

In its sample, this clonotype was seen a few times. CDR3 bases: TGTGCCAGCAGTCCTAGGGCCGTTTCGGGGGGCTACACCTTC. The encoded protein is CASSPRAVSGGYTF. The chain joins TRBV12-3 or TRBV12-4 to TRBJ1-2, with D unclear. The germline V and J ends were trimmed by 5 bases and 8 bases, with 18 bases remaining between them. The CDR3 spans 14 residues.

This clonotype was detected ten times or more. The chain has TRBV3-1 and TRBJ1-2; D ambiguous. The V gene's germline CDR1 is LGHDT and CDR2 YNNKEL (reference sequence). CDR3 length: 14 amino acids. Trimming stripped 1 base from V and 3 bases from J, with 9 bases between. This CDR3 reads CASSQGLGDYGYTF. CDR3 DNA: TGTGCCAGCAGCCAAGGACTGGGTGACTATGGCTACACCTTC.

The gene calls are TRBV7-9 and TRBJ1-1; 9 bases line up with TRBD1. The trim removed 4 bases at V and 4 bases at J, leaving 4 bases unmatched. The germline V gene encodes CDR1 SEHNR and CDR2 FQNEAQ (reference sequence). The CDR3 loop spans 14 amino acids. CDR3 DNA: TGTGCCAGCAGCTCGACAGGGGGTCGCACTGAAGCTTTCTTT. Encoded protein: CASSSTGGRTEAFF.

The CDR3 DNA reads as TGTGCCAGTCAACCCCAATCGGGTAATGAAAAACTGTTTTTT. It codes for CASQPQSGNEKLFF. V and J are TRBV12-3 or TRBV12-4 and TRBJ1-4, with no clear D. CDR3 size: 14 residues. Trimming removed 9 bases from V and 4 bases from J, with 15 bases in between.

V usage is TRBV29-1 and J usage is TRBJ2-5; 9 bases map to TRBD2. V shed 2 bases and J 2 bases; nucleotides not matched to a gene: 6. The CDR3 contains 15 residues. Germline V gene lookup returns CDR1 SQVTM and CDR2 ANQGSEA. CDR3: CSVESQRGAQETQYF. The CDR3 DNA reads as TGCAGCGTTGAATCCCAGCGGGGGGCGCAAGAGACCCAGTACTTC.

This clonotype has at least ten counts. The chain has TRBV7-9 and TRBJ1-1; unclear D gene. The CDR3 runs to 13 residues. CDR1 and CDR2 (germline): SEHNR, FQNEAQ (reference sequence). The germline V and J ends were trimmed by 2 bases and 2 bases, with 6 bases remaining between them. The CDR3 loop is CASSLLGNTEAFF. CDR3 nucleotide sequence: TGTGCCAGCAGCTTACTGGGAAACACTGAAGCTTTCTTT.

The CDR3 bases are TGCAGTGTCAGCGTCCAGAGCTCCTACAATGAGCAGTTCTTC. Protein sequence: CSVSVQSSYNEQFF. This chain joins TRBV20-1 and TRBJ2-1; D ambiguous. Trimming stripped 7 bases from V and 0 bases from J, with 13 bases between. CDR3 length: 14 residues. From germline, CDR1 is DFQATT and CDR2 SNEGSKA (reference sequence).

This CDR3 reads CAISPGGGNQPQHF. CDR3 DNA: TGTGCCATCAGTCCAGGGGGCGGCAATCAGCCCCAGCATTTT. The chain links TRBV10-3 to TRBJ1-5; TRBD1 matches at 8 bases. The trim removed 5 bases at V and 2 bases at J, leaving 2 bases unmatched. In germline, CDR1 is ENHRY, CDR2 SYGVKD. The CDR3 has 14 residues.

This rearrangement joins TRBV24-1 to TRBJ2-3, with 9 positions matching TRBD1. This CDR3 comprises 16 residues. After removal of 5 bases from V and 2 bases from J, the junction contained 7 bases not matched to a gene. Per the germline V gene, CDR1 is KGHDR and CDR2 is SFDVKD. The DNA for the CDR3 is TGTGCCACCAGTGCTACCCGGGACAGGGCCACAGATACGCAGTATTTT. Residues: CATSATRDRATDTQYF.

This clonotype was seen repeatedly, ten times or more. J is TRBJ2-6 and V is TRBV6-5; D remains unclear. Germline CDR1 is MNHEY and CDR2 is SVGAGI. V was pared by 2 bases and J by 2 bases, with 7 bases between. There are 15 residues in the CDR3. The DNA for the CDR3 is TGTGCCAGCAGTTACCGGGTCACTGGGGCCAACGTCCTGACTTTC. Protein: CASSYRVTGANVLTF.

This clonotype was seen at least ten times. This chain uses TRBV20-1 with TRBJ2-7; no clear D. V dropped 6 bases and J dropped 2 bases, with 8 bases sitting between them. CDR1 is DFQATT, CDR2 SNEGSKA, per germline (reference sequence). The CDR3 contains 11 residues. CDR3 sequence: CSAPGTYEQYF. The CDR3 DNA reads TGCAGTGCGCCGGGTACCTACGAGCAGTACTTC.

Many counts were recorded for this clonotype. The rearrangement uses TRBV6-5 and TRBJ1-2, with 9 bases matching TRBD1. The germline gives CDR1 MNHEY, CDR2 SVGAGI. The ends lost 4 bases at V and 3 bases at J; junction bases unmatched: 3. The CDR3 totals 14 residues. CDR3 amino acids: CASSSRTGDYGYTF. CDR3 nucleotides: TGTGCCAGCAGTTCGCGGACAGGGGACTATGGCTACACCTTC.

The chain links TRBV5-1 to TRBJ2-7; 10 bases line up with TRBD1. CDR1 and CDR2 from the germline V gene are SGHRS and YFSETQ. This CDR3 comprises 14 residues. V shed 4 bases, J shed 6 bases, and the junction held 7 bases outside the gene matches. In DNA form, the CDR3 reads TGCGCCAGCAGCGGACGACAGGGGGCTGTCGAGCAGTACTTC. Protein sequence: CASSGRQGAVEQYF.

This clonotype showed up just a few times. The chain carries TRBV10-2 and TRBJ1-3; D perhaps matches TRBD1 (5 bases). The CDR3 is 14 residues long. V was cut by 3 bases and J by 3 bases, with 9 bases left in between. Germline values: CDR1 WSHSY, CDR2 SAAADI. The CDR3 DNA is TGCGCCAGCAGTGACGGGGCTCGTGGAAACACCATATATTTT. Translation: CASSDGARGNTIYF.

CDR3 sequence (DNA): TGTGCCAGCAGTTATGGGAGATACAATGAGCAGTTCTTC. Its protein is CASSYGRYNEQFF. The chain employs TRBV6-2 or TRBV6-3 and TRBJ2-1; possible D gene TRBD2, 5 bases. Germline V CDR1 and CDR2: MNHEY, SVGEGT. The CDR3 spans 13 residues. The ends were cut back, 3 bases at V and 4 bases at J, with 7 bases in the middle.

The chain recombines TRBV5-8 with TRBJ1-5; D might be TRBD1 (6 bases). The length of the CDR3 is 16 residues. Deletions cut 2 bases from V and 3 bases from J, with 15 bases between. CDR1 is SGHTS and CDR2 is YDEGEE in the germline V gene. CDR3 residues: CASSFYPGALNQPQHF. The CDR3 nucleotides read TGTGCCAGCAGCTTTTATCCAGGGGCCCTCAATCAGCCCCAGCATTTT.

V and J are TRBV20-1 and TRBJ2-7; D unclear. Germline V gene lookup returns CDR1 DFQATT and CDR2 SNEGSKA (reference sequence). Trimming stripped 5 bases from V and 3 bases from J, with 17 bases between. The CDR3 loop spans 14 amino acids. This chain's CDR3 is CSARPSVGFYEQYF. The CDR3 DNA is TGCAGTGCTCGTCCGAGCGTGGGATTCTACGAGCAGTACTTC.

This clonotype was counted many times. The chain couples TRBV19 to TRBJ1-2; TRBD1 might be the D (5 bases). CDR1 LNHDA and CDR2 SQIVND come from the germline V gene (reference sequence). The CDR3 length is 13 residues. The V and J ends lost 7 bases and 4 bases respectively, with 13 bases between them. CDR3 nucleotides: TGTGCCAGTACGGCGGACACCTCCTATGGCTACACCTTC. This sequence encodes CASTADTSYGYTF.

The table lists this clonotype with a few counts. V is TRBV7-9 and J is TRBJ1-4, with TRBD1 as a possible D gene (6 bases). Trimming removed 8 bases at V and 5 bases at J, with 9 bases between. The CDR3 is made up of 12 amino acids. Germline assignment: CDR1 SEHNR and CDR2 FQNEAQ (reference sequence). CDR3 sequence (DNA): TGTGCCAGCTCACAGGGAAATGAAAAACTGTTTTTT. Translation gives CASSQGNEKLFF.

This clonotype was seen a few times. The chain couples TRBV28 to TRBJ2-5, with D unclear. Trimming cost V 3 bases and J 3 bases, with 17 bases left between them. Germline loops: CDR1 MDHEN, CDR2 SYDVKM. The CDR3 has 16 amino acids. CDR3 region: CASSFIQSNSKETQYF. CDR3 bases: TGTGCCAGCAGTTTCATCCAGTCCAATTCTAAAGAGACCCAGTACTTC.

This clonotype was seen a few times. The chain employs TRBV9 and TRBJ1-1; D unclear. Trimming took off 3 bases at V and 1 base at J, with 10 bases between the two ends. This CDR3 is built from 14 residues. The germline V gene encodes CDR1 SGDLS and CDR2 YYNGEE. The DNA for the CDR3 is TGTGCCAGCAGCGGTGGGCAGTCGAACACTGAAGCTTTCTTT. It codes for CASSGGQSNTEAFF.

This clonotype was seen ten or more times. CDR3 protein: CAISSTGGAGNSPLHF. The CDR3 nucleotides are TGTGCCATCAGTAGCACAGGGGGAGCGGGGAATTCACCCCTCCACTTT. The chain links TRBV10-3 to TRBJ1-6; TRBD1 aligns across 8 bases. With 5 bases clipped from V and 7 bases from J, the junction kept 10 bases outside the gene matches. Germline values: CDR1 ENHRY, CDR2 SYGVKD. The CDR3 covers 16 residues.

This clonotype appeared a few times. CDR3 DNA sequence: TGTGCCAGCAGCTCCTCCCTCTCAGGGGGTCAAGATACGCAGTATTTT. Its protein is CASSSSLSGGQDTQYF. V is TRBV7-2 and J is TRBJ2-3; 7 nucleotides match TRBD1. The CDR3 totals 16 residues. Germline loops: CDR1 SGHTA, CDR2 FQGNSA. Unmatched junction bases numbered 12, after V lost 4 bases and J lost 5 bases. The variable domain in full, with the rest retrieved from reference TRBV7-2 and TRBJ2-3, is GAGVSQSPSNKVTEKGKDVELRCDPISGHTALYWYRQSLGQGLEFLIYFQGNSAPDKSGLPSDRFSAERTGGSVSTLTIQRTQQEDSAVYLCASSSSLSGGQDTQYFGPGTRLTVL.